This passage covers 13 T cell receptor beta chains from one sample sequenced in a study of blood T cell repertoires in COVID-19. TCRdb's table, derived via immunoSEQ multiplex PCR, lists solely in-frame clones and lacks some. The data contain just over 90,000 clones, 80% to 90% of them singletons. The sample consisted of peripheral blood. These receptors were taken from a woman of 80 years or more with acute or convalescent COVID-19.

This chain joins TRBV3-1 (or the pseudogene TRBV3-2) and TRBJ2-7; maybe TRBD1 (5 bases). CDR1 and CDR2 from the germline V gene are LGHDT and YNNKEL (reference sequence). The CDR3 totals 15 residues. V dropped 0 bases and J dropped 2 bases, with 11 bases sitting between them. CDR3 sequence: CASSQEGHRPYEQYF. The CDR3, as DNA: TGTGCCAGCAGCCAAGAAGGACACCGACCCTACGAGCAGTACTTC.

The gene calls are TRBV7-3 and TRBJ2-2; D is possibly TRBD1 (6 bases). The CDR3 runs to 14 residues. CDR1 and CDR2 from the germline V gene are SGHTA and FQGTGA. Trimming left V 5 bases short and J 4 bases short, with 11 bases between. The CDR3: CASSPGQITGELFF. Written as DNA, the CDR3 is TGTGCCAGCAGCCCCGGACAGATCACCGGGGAGCTGTTTTTT.

The CDR3 nucleotides read TGTGCCAGCAGCCAAGAACAGGGGGACTATCAGCCCCAGCATTTT. Translation gives CASSQEQGDYQPQHF. This chain joins TRBV4-2 and TRBJ1-5; 8 bases map to TRBD1. The CDR3 sequence is 15 residues long. Germline V lookup: CDR1 LGHNA, CDR2 YNFKEQ. V was pared by 0 bases and J by 5 bases, with 3 bases of the junction left unmatched.

The chain has TRBV10-3 and TRBJ1-4; 7 nucleotides align to TRBD1. CDR3 length: 15 residues. With V trimmed by 4 bases and J by 7 bases, 9 bases remained unmatched. Germline V gene data show CDR1 as ENHRY and CDR2 as SYGVKD. The CDR3 is CAISGNRGVGEKLFF. In DNA form, the CDR3 reads TGTGCCATCAGTGGAAACAGGGGAGTCGGTGAAAAACTGTTTTTT.

In this sample, this clone turned up a few times. The chain combines TRBV5-4 with TRBJ2-3; D is unclear. The CDR3 consists of 16 residues. The germline V gene encodes CDR1 SGHNT and CDR2 YYREEE (reference sequence). Trimming stripped 0 bases from V and 0 bases from J, with 11 bases between. This chain's CDR3 is CASSLERRTSTDTQYF. CDR3 bases: TGTGCCAGCAGCTTGGAGCGACGCACTAGCACAGATACGCAGTATTTT.

This clone was seen a handful of times. The chain recombines TRBV28 with TRBJ2-7, with TRBD1 matching over 8 bases. With V trimmed by 7 bases and J by 2 bases, 7 bases remained unmatched. The CDR3 spans 14 residues. Germline CDR1 and CDR2: MDHEN and SYDVKM. DNA of the CDR3: TGTGCCAGCACATCCACAGGGGGTCCCTACGAGCAGTACTTC. Amino acid sequence: CASTSTGGPYEQYF.

This clone showed up just a few times. The chain links TRBV18 to TRBJ1-5; TRBD1 is a possible D gene (5 bases). Germline-derived CDR1 and CDR2 are KGHSH and LQKENI. The CDR3 loop spans 14 amino acids. Deletions cut 2 bases from V and 9 bases from J, with 14 bases between. CDR3 in amino acids: CASSPYPTGGPQHF. The CDR3 nucleotides are TGTGCCAGCTCACCATACCCGACGGGGGGGCCCCAGCATTTT.

V is TRBV19 and J is TRBJ2-1; TRBD2 matches at 10 bases. The CDR3 spans 16 residues. V trimming: 2 bases; J trimming: 6 bases; junction bases outside the gene matches: 7. The V gene's germline CDR1 is LNHDA and CDR2 SQIVND (reference sequence). The CDR3 coding sequence is TGTGCCAGTAGTATAATGAGCGGGGGGGCCCTCAATGAGCAGTTCTTC. Translated: CASSIMSGGALNEQFF.

The chain joins TRBV2 to TRBJ2-2; 7 nucleotides match TRBD2. The CDR3 runs to 16 residues. Germline V CDR1 and CDR2: SNHLY, FYNNEI. With V trimmed by 6 bases and J by 5 bases, 12 bases remained unmatched. The CDR3 sequence: CASSRLGGRSTGELFF. DNA of the CDR3: TGTGCCAGCAGCCGGCTGGGAGGGAGGTCGACCGGGGAGCTGTTTTTT.

The chain couples TRBV6-1 to TRBJ2-1, with D maybe TRBD2 (6 bases). Trimming pared 5 bases from V and 8 bases from J, leaving 16 bases between. CDR3 length equals 14 residues. From germline, CDR1 is MNHNS and CDR2 SASEGT. CDR3 region: CASSSGAGFHEQFF. The CDR3 DNA reads as TGTGCCAGCAGTTCCGGGGCGGGATTCCATGAGCAGTTCTTC.

This chain connects TRBV15 to TRBJ2-2; D remains ambiguous. The CDR3 sequence is 15 residues long. Germline-derived CDR1 and CDR2 are LNHNV and YYDKDF (reference sequence). Trimming took off 4 bases at V and 0 bases at J, with 9 bases between the two ends. The chain's CDR3 is CATSIGGPNTGELFF. The CDR3 region has the DNA TGTGCCACCAGCATTGGTGGGCCGAACACCGGGGAGCTGTTTTTT.

The chain links TRBV7-9 to TRBJ2-3; D remains unclear. Germline CDR1 and CDR2: SEHNR and FQNEAQ (reference sequence). Trimming took 4 bases from V and 2 from J, leaving 13 bases between them. There are 15 residues in the CDR3. In nucleotides, the CDR3 is TGTGCCAGCAGCTCAGTGGTTTTTCACACAGATACGCAGTATTTT. This gives the protein CASSSVVFHTDTQYF.

This chain uses TRBV5-1 with TRBJ1-2; D ambiguous. The CDR3 is 14 residues long. Germline V lookup: CDR1 SGHRS, CDR2 YFSETQ. V was trimmed by 0 bases and J by 2 bases, leaving 8 bases between them. In nucleotides, the CDR3 is TGCGCCAGCAGCTTGGACGGACTCAACTATGGCTACACCTTC. It yields the protein CASSLDGLNYGYTF.